The T cell receptor (beta chain) described here comes from a study of cytomegalovirus exposure and HLA in healthy donors. CDR1 and CDR2 from the germline V gene are MGHRA and YSYEKL. The CDR3 is 19 residues long. V lost 0 bases and J lost 0, with 19 bases in between. PCR was performed using 60 Vbeta and 13 Jbeta primers. Profiling relied on immunoSEQ multiplex PCR, and the TCRdb table lists in-frame clones only, not all of them. The sample consists of about 71,000 clones, around three quarters of them appearing once. Study conclusions and caveats: An analysis was carried out at a later point. It showed that HLA-associated TCR beta chains were more clonally expanded than equally common non-associated chains. Researchers reported in a later analysis that a missense DCLRE1C variant was tied to TCR beta V- and J-gene trimming. In a later analysis, at a false discovery rate of 0.05, roughly 17,000 TCR beta sequences matched HLA alleles. As a later analysis revealed, most CMV-associated TCR beta chains appeared HLA-restricted.

Details on this clone: Antigen: not known.

V is TRBV4-1 and J is TRBJ2-3; a possible D gene is TRBD2 (6 bases). Material: PBMCs. This receptor was taken from a woman aged 50 to 60 in good health and CMV-seropositive. The CDR3 region has the DNA TGCGCCAGCAGCCAAGATAGATTTCTGCGGGACGGAAGCACAGATACGCAGTATTTT. Its protein product is CASSQDRFLRDGSTDTQYF.